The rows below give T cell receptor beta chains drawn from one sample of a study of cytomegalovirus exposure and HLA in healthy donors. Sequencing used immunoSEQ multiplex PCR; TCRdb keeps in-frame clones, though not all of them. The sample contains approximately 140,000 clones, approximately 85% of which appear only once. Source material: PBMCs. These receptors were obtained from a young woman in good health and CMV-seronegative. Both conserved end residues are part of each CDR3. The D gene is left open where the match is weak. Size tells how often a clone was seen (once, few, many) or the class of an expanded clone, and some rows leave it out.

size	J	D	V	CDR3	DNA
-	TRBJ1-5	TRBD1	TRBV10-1	CASSESRRDRALYSNQPQHF	TGCGCCAGCAGTGAGTCGAGGCGGGACAGGGCCTTGTATAGCAATCAGCCCCAGCATTTT
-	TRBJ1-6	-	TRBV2	CASSARTGDNSPLHF	TGTGCCAGCAGTGCGCGGACGGGGGATAATTCACCCCTCCACTTT
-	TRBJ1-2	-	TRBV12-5	CASEGDSIHGYTF	TGTGCTAGTGAAGGGGACTCGATCCATGGCTACACCTTC
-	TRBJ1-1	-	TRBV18	CASSPQGLNTEAFF	TGTGCCAGCTCACCACAGGGGTTGAACACTGAAGCTTTCTTT
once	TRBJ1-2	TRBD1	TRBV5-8	CASSMDRDAF	TGTGCCAGCAGCATGGACAGGGATGCCTTC
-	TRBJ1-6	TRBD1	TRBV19	CASSAWDREISPLHF	TGTGCCAGTAGCGCGTGGGACAGGGAGATTTCACCCCTCCACTTT
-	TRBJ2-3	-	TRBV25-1	CASSARGAGTDTQYF	TGTGCCAGCAGTGCCCGGGGGGCCGGCACAGATACGCAGTATTTT
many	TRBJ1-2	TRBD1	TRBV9	CASSPRTGDYGYTF	TGTGCCAGCAGCCCGAGGACAGGGGACTATGGCTACACCTTC
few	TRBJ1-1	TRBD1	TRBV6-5	CASRTGQGTEAFF	TGTGCCAGCAGAACGGGACAGGGCACTGAAGCTTTCTTT
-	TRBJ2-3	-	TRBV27	CASYAGLVGTQYF	TGTGCCAGCTACGCAGGGTTAGTGGGTACGCAGTATTTT
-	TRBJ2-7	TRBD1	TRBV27	CASSFSDRVGEQYF	TGTGCCAGCAGTTTCTCGGACAGGGTGGGGGAGCAGTACTTC
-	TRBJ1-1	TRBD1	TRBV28	CANSGTENTEAFF	TGTGCCAATTCCGGGACAGAGAACACTGAAGCTTTCTTT
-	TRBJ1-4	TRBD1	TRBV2	CASSQDRNNEKLFF	TGTGCCAGCAGTCAGGACAGGAATAATGAAAAACTGTTTTTT
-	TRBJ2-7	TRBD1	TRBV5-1	CASSFRDRGESYEQYF	TGCGCCAGCAGCTTTCGGGACAGGGGAGAGAGCTACGAGCAGTACTTC
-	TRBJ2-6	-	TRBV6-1	CASRRNPGGANVLTF	TGTGCCAGCAGAAGAAATCCAGGTGGGGCCAACGTCCTGACTTTC
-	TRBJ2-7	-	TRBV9	CASSDARAGDEQYF	TGTGCCAGCAGCGACGCCCGGGCGGGTGACGAGCAGTACTTC
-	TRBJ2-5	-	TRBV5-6	CASSSSLRQSQETQYF	TGTGCCAGCAGCTCCTCTCTTCGACAGTCTCAAGAGACCCAGTACTTC
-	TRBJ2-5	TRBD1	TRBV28	CASSRTGKETQYF	TGTGCCAGCAGTCGGACAGGAAAAGAGACCCAGTACTTC
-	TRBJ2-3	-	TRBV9	CASSVSSSTDTQYF	TGTGCCAGCAGCGTTAGCTCGAGCACAGATACGCAGTATTTT
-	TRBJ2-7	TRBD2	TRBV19	CASSSPGLAGSVSYEQYF	TGTGCCAGTAGTAGCCCGGGACTAGCGGGGAGCGTTTCCTACGAGCAGTACTTC
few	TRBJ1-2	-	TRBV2	CASSASGPTNYGYTF	TGTGCCAGCAGTGCGTCAGGGCCCACTAACTATGGCTACACCTTC
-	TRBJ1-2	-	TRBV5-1	CASSSTSGDYGYTF	TGCGCCAGCAGCAGTACCTCAGGGGACTATGGCTACACCTTC
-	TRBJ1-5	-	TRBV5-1	CASRPGEVPYQPQHF	TGCGCCAGCAGGCCCGGCGAGGTACCTTATCAGCCCCAGCATTTT
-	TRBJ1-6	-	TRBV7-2	CASSLKGGNSPLHF	TGTGCCAGCAGCTTAAAAGGGGGAAATTCACCCCTCCACTTT
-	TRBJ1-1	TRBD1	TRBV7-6	CASSQKQGATEAFF	TGTGCCAGCAGCCAAAAACAGGGGGCCACTGAAGCTTTCTTT
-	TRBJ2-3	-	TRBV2	CASMGRKAVADTQYF	TGTGCCAGCATGGGCCGGAAGGCTGTCGCAGATACGCAGTATTTT
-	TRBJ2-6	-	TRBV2	CASSEGVGPSGANVLTF	TGTGCCAGCAGTGAGGGCGTGGGGCCCTCTGGGGCCAACGTCCTGACTTTC
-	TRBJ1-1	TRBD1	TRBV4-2	CASSQGTGDGTEAFF	TGTGCCAGCAGCCAAGGGACAGGGGATGGGACTGAAGCTTTCTTT
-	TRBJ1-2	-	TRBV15	CATSRDPGLYGYTF	TGTGCCACCAGCAGAGACCCGGGACTCTATGGCTACACCTTC
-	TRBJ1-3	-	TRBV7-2	CASSLGQVEGNTIYF	TGTGCCAGCAGCTTAGGTCAGGTCGAAGGAAACACCATATATTTT
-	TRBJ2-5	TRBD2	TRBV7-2	CASSPPGLAGALTNF	TGTGCCAGCAGCCCACCAGGGCTAGCGGGGGCCCTAACGAACTTC
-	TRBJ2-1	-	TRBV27	CATRYGGSYNEQFF	TGTGCCACCAGGTATGGGGGGTCCTACAATGAGCAGTTCTTC
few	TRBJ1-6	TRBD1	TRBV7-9	CASSRQGRDSPLHF	TGTGCCAGCAGCCGACAGGGCCGGGATTCACCCCTCCACTTT
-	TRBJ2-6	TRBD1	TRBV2	CASSEAPGQGAGANVLTF	TGTGCCAGCAGTGAAGCGCCGGGACAGGGGGCCGGGGCCAACGTCCTGACTTTC
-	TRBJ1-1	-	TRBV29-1	CSVQQGGLTEAFF	TGCAGCGTTCAACAAGGAGGATTAACTGAAGCTTTCTTT
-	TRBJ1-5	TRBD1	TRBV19	CASSIRRTGNQPQHF	TGTGCCAGTAGTATCCGTCGGACAGGGAATCAGCCCCAGCATTTT
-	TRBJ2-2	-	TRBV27	CASSLKGLHTGELFF	TGTGCCAGCAGTTTAAAGGGGTTACACACCGGGGAGCTGTTTTTT
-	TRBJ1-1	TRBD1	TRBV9	CASSTTGGNTEAFF	TGTGCCAGCAGTACGACAGGGGGGAACACTGAAGCTTTCTTT
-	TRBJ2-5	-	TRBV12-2	CAQERGGLRTQYF	TGTGCCCAGGAGCGGGGGGGCCTTCGGACCCAGTACTTC
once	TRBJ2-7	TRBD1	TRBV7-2	CASSSRQGDYEQYF	TGTGCCAGCAGCTCCCGACAGGGAGACTACGAGCAGTACTTC
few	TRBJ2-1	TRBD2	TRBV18	CASSPLRGVYNEQFF	TGTGCCAGCTCACCATTGCGGGGGGTCTACAATGAGCAGTTCTTC
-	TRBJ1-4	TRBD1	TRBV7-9	CASSPGQTATNEKLFF	TGTGCCAGCAGCCCGGGACAGACTGCAACTAATGAAAAACTGTTTTTT
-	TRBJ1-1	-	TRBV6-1	CASSPPRQGGTEAFF	TGTGCCAGCTCACCGCCTCGCCAGGGAGGGACTGAAGCTTTCTTT